This passage covers 3 T cell receptor beta chains from one sample sequenced in a study of CD8 T cells in Susac syndrome (dated by TCRdb to the late 2010s). The receptor library was made with the immunoSEQ multiplex PCR assay. RNA was extracted with the RNeasy kit and about 0.5 to 1 ug was reverse transcribed using random hexamers. The public reads were reprocessed in TCRdb via fastp at Q25 and MiXCR, keeping in-frame beta chains. Every distinct CDR3 protein forms one entry, paired with its most common genes and DNA. A total of roughly 200,000 distinct CDR3 sequences appear in this sample, around 93% of them only once. The top ten clonotypes cover 0.082% of the sample. Sequenced input: CD4+ T cells from PBMCs. These receptors were collected from a human donor with multiple sclerosis.

The V gene is TRBV12-3 or TRBV12-4, the J gene TRBJ1-1; TRBD1 matches 7 bases. CDR3 length equals 13 residues. J lost 5 bases, V lost 7 bases, and 7 bases had no gene match. This CDR3 is CASTFRGGTEAFF. Here the CDR3 DNA reads TGTGCCAGCACCTTCAGGGGGGGGACTGAAGCTTTCTTT.

V usage is TRBV20-1 and J usage is TRBJ2-5, with D tentatively TRBD1 (5 bases). This CDR3 has 15 residues. V was cut by 5 bases and J by 2 bases, with 18 bases left in between. Germline V lookup: CDR1 DFQATT, CDR2 SNEGSKA (reference sequence). CDR3 in DNA: TGCAGTGCTCCACTTACAGGACCGAGACAAGAGACCCAGTACTTC. It codes for CSAPLTGPRQETQYF.

In this sample, this clonotype turned up once. The chain carries TRBV5-6 and TRBJ2-1; D gene ambiguous. Germline CDR1 reads SGHDT; CDR2 reads YYEEEE. The CDR3 runs to 15 residues. V lost 1 base to trimming and J lost 2 bases, with 10 bases between them. The CDR3 reads CASSLMGSTYNEQFF. CDR3 nucleotides: TGTGCCAGCAGCTTGATGGGGTCTACCTACAATGAGCAGTTCTTC.